This TCR beta chain originates from a study of blood T cells in healthy people across ages (dated by TCRdb to the mid-2010s). Concerning the study at large: Template switching captured roughly one uniquely barcoded TCR beta cDNA molecule per two T cells in model experiments. Using deep sequencing normalized with unique cDNA molecular identifiers, the study measured how TCR beta repertoire diversity changes with age. Donors were grouped into four age groups: young (average approximately 16 years), middle-aged (39), aged (around 66) and long-lived (approximately 78). The study analyzed two additional independent replicas of 1 million unique cDNA reads from the same blood draw for two donors, one aged 18 to 30 and one aged 80 or older. The investigation overall reported the following: The CMV infection status of donors was not known, potentially confounding age-related changes in expanded clonotypes. Observed TCR beta diversity per million T cells fell roughly linearly with age, and a significant reduction was already apparent by age approximately 40. Compared with the aged group, more naive CD4+ T cells, fewer expanded clones and increased TCR diversity were shown by the long-lived group, suggesting age selection. Total diversity estimates from one million sequenced T cells were considered lower bounds and underestimates. A strong correlation was found between observed TCR beta diversity and the percentage of naive T cells measured by flow cytometry. Bulk unsorted PBMC profiling prevented conclusive comparison of naive and antigen-experienced compartments.

Donors were approximately 42 systemically healthy Caucasian individuals from Russia aged 6 to 90 years. Each donor gave 9 to 10 milliliters of peripheral blood, collected into EDTA-treated Vacutainer tubes. Ficoll-Paque density-gradient centrifugation was used to isolate PBMCs, with at least 6 million obtained per sample. Total RNA was extracted from PBMCs with Trizol reagent, with at least 5 micrograms obtained per sample. For every donor, an aliquot of PBMCs went through flow cytometry to measure the percentages of naive CD45RAhigh/CD27high T cells. The germline V gene (reference sequence) provides CDR1 DFQATT and CDR2 SNEGSKA. Taken from cysteine to phenylalanine, the CDR3 has 12 residues. This entry keeps only the CDR3 DNA: 36 bases, framed from base 1. Trimming takes 0 bases from V and 5 bases from J, and the germline ends sit 7 bases apart. Comment on this clonotype: The antigen this receptor binds is unknown. No clone much larger than this one lies a single base away; base qualities are absent.

Library preparation used 5' RACE. For sequencing, an Illumina HiSeq 2500 was employed. A second PCR of about 6 to 11 cycles was performed with a sample-barcoded 5' primer and a J-beta primer mix. Each TCR beta cDNA molecule received a unique molecular identifier from a template-switch 5' adaptor carrying 12 random nucleotides. At least 3 million CDR3-containing paired-end reads were obtained from each sample. First-strand cDNA was synthesized from all RNA with the Mint cDNA synthesis kit, primed by a TRBC-specific oligonucleotide. After uracil-DNA glycosylase treatment, a first 18-cycle PCR used universal primers M1SS and BC2_uni_R on all cDNA. Processing in the source paper ran as follows. Normalization of each sample was performed by random selection of 1 million high-quality reads, each carrying a distinct molecular identifier. Reads sharing molecular identifiers were discarded rather than binned into consensus sequences. MiTCR, run with a Q25 quality threshold and the strictest error-elimination algorithm, handled CDR3 identification, clonotype clustering and error correction. Lower-bound total TCR beta diversity was estimated with a nonparametric unseen species model using Euler transformation. TCRdb reanalyzed the raw reads on its own, using fastp at Q25 for trimming and MiXCR for clone calling, and kept in-frame beta chains. Every CDR3 protein is listed once, alongside the most common genes and DNA of its rows. The V and J calls and clone size are TCRdb's, not the authors'. The sample includes around 1,000,000 distinct CDR3 sequences, with around 25% observed a single time. Around 0.75% of the sample is in the top ten clones.

The sample also formed part of further work on T cells of mothers and their children. The second publication reports: Nine systemically healthy Caucasian individuals served as donors, namely three mothers together with their six children. cDNA synthesis used all of the extracted RNA, with 1.5 ug of RNA in each 15 ul reaction. In the second PCR, the M1S primer introduced both the sample barcodes and 2-4 random nucleotides. Over 9 million TCR beta CDR3 reads came from each mother, compared with about 3.2 million reads from each child. In both related and unrelated pairs, thymic selection shapes the output of TCR recombination in a similar way, with inherited differences having only a minor effect. Normalized repertoire overlap was always slightly but never significantly higher in related than unrelated mother-child pairs. Persistent microchimeric T cell clones were not detected, at a sensitivity of approximately 100 clones per million clonotypes. In the study, deep NGS was used to compare the TCR beta repertoires of mothers and children, and features distinguishing related mother-child pairs from unrelated individuals were sought. The mean age was 40 +/- 4 years for the mothers and around 10 +/- 4 years for the children. After adapter ligation was performed with NEBNext reagents, the libraries were sequenced on an Illumina HiSeq 2000 with 100+100 nt paired-end reads. Mother and child libraries were prepared a month apart and sequenced in separate runs to prevent cross-contamination. Between 500,000 and 2,000,000 distinct TCR beta clonotypes were identified per donor. Naive TCR beta clonotypes were estimated from low-frequency clonotypes matched to each donor's FACS-determined naive share, without sorting.

Sequences were obtained from blood. The receptor was derived from a girl aged 2-10 years in good health. The rearrangement combines TRBV20-1 with TRBJ2-5; no D gene is confidently identified. The CDR3: CSARDAYETQYF. The DNA is TGCAGTGCTAGAGATGCCTACGAGACCCAGTACTTC.